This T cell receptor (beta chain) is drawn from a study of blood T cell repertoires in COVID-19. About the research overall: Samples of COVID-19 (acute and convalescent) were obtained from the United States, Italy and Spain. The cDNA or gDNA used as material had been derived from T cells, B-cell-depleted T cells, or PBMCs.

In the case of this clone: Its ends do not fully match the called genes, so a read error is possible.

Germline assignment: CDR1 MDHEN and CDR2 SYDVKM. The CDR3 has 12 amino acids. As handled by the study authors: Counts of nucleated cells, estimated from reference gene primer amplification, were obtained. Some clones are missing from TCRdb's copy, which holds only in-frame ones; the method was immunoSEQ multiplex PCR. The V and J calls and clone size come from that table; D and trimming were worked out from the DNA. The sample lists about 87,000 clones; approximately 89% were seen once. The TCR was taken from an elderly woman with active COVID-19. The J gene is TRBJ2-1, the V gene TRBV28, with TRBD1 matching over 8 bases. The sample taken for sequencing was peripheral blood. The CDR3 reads CASSRDRGYWLF. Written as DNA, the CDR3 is TGTGCCAGCAGCCGAGACAGGGGTTATTGGCTCTTC.